This TCR beta chain was profiled in a study of a mutant IDH1 vaccine in newly diagnosed glioma (dated by TCRdb to the early 2020s). Context from the whole study: Vaccination started 4-6 weeks after radiotherapy alone, or was given together with temozolomide cycles in the groups whose treatment included chemotherapy. Of the roughly 32 patients who were treated, approximately 62% were male and about 40% were female, and the mean age was around 43 years. Peripheral blood was drawn at six visits: V03 (baseline), V05, V07, V10, V12 and V13. For exploratory analyses, longitudinal TCRB deep sequencing was carried out in 25 treated patients wherever samples were available. Prior to enrollment, standard therapy consisting of radiotherapy alone, temozolomide alone, or radiochemotherapy with temozolomide had been administered to patients, with the combination being received by most patients. Visit V12 was the week-35 safety follow-up and visit V13 was the week-47 end of study. What the work shows at the level of the full study, not this receptor alone: The authors stated that sample limitations prevented analyses of patient blood samples from being reproduced. Immune responses induced by the vaccine were seen in 90% to 95% of patients across multiple MHC alleles. Pseudoprogression appeared unrelated to alterations in the top peripheral T cell clonotypes detected by TCRB sequencing. Availability determined which PBMC samples were chosen for TCRB deep sequencing.

The CDR3, from cysteine to phenylalanine, totals 12 residues. Only the CDR3 DNA is retained, 36 bases long and in frame from the first base. Trimming removed 4 bases from V and 2 bases from J, leaving 5 bases between the germline ends. CDR1 and CDR2, looked up from the germline V gene, are SQVTM and ANQGSEA. Library preparation used the immunoSEQ multiplex PCR assay. The hsTCRB Kit was used according to the manufacturer's protocol to amplify rearranged TCR beta chain sequences. Sequencing of TCRB libraries was carried out on an Illumina MiSeq. In the source study's methods: Demultiplexing, trimming and gene mapping were performed with the kit vendor's proprietary platform. TCRdb carries this immuneACCESS record with in-frame sequences only. Its versions omit some clonotypes, under half of them owing to an unresolved V gene in the studies checked, with the rest unexplained. V and J calls and clone size are copied from that table; D and trimming were computed from the DNA. A total of some 38,000 clones appear in this sample, about 81% of them only once. The ten largest clonotypes hold about 9.6% of the sample.

In regard to this clone: Its antigen is still unknown. No much larger clone exists at a distance of one base, and base qualities are not known.

The time point label here, explained by the study, means: week 47, end of study. Every vaccine dose consisted of 300 ug of a 20-mer mutant IDH1 peptide in Montanide, administered subcutaneously together with topical imiquimod. Patients received eight vaccinations in weeks 1, 3, 5, 7, 11, 15, 19 and 23, corresponding to visits V03 through V10. Newly diagnosed WHO grade 3 or 4 IDH1-mutant astrocytomas showing loss of nuclear ATRX were present in the donors. The samples were drawn from NOA16, a multicentre, single-arm, open-label phase I trial in Germany that tested a mutant IDH1 peptide vaccine in humans for the first time. The DNeasy Blood and Tissue Kit was used to extract genomic DNA from EDTA blood for TCRB sequencing.

This TCR came from a man aged 35 to 55 with glioma. The sequence joins TRBV29-1 to TRBJ2-2; the D gene identity is not certain. The sample consisted of PBMCs, taken from a glioma patient whose treatment included an IDH1 peptide vaccine. The DNA sequence reads TGCAGCGTTGCCGGAAACACCGGGGAGCTGTTTTTT. Translated, it gives CSVAGNTGELFF.